The clone carrying this T cell receptor beta chain appeared a few times. As yet, its antigen is unknown. The V gene's germline CDR1 is SGHTA and CDR2 FQGNSA. V shed 3 bases and J shed 0 bases, with 18 bases lying between them. This CDR3 has 18 residues. The data are from a study of OX40 agonist ivuxolimab in advanced cancers. Study overall: While on treatment, patients had intravenous ivuxolimab at 0.01 to 10 mg/kg every 2 weeks.

Only in-frame clones appear in the TCRdb table, and some are missing; sequencing was by immunoSEQ multiplex PCR. The table lists some 58,000 clones, approximately 90% of them singletons, with under 0.8% in the top ten. Study-wide results and caveats: No antigen was identified for the clonally expanded peripheral T cells.

This TCR derives from an adult with an advanced solid tumor such as melanoma, head and neck, liver or kidney cancer. The gene calls are TRBV7-2 and TRBJ1-3, with a possible D match to TRBD1 (5 bases). The sample here was CD4+ or CD8+ T cells sorted from blood, taken in a trial of the OX40 agonist ivuxolimab. The DNA for the CDR3 is TGTGCCAGCAGCTTCAGAGGGGCAAGCCTCTCCTCTGGAAACACCATATATTTT. This sequence encodes CASSFRGASLSSGNTIYF. Full variable domain (remainder filled in from reference TRBV7-2 and TRBJ1-3): GAGVSQSPSNKVTEKGKDVELRCDPISGHTALYWYRQSLGQGLEFLIYFQGNSAPDKSGLPSDRFSAERTGGSVSTLTIQRTQQEDSAVYLCASSFRGASLSSGNTIYFGEGSWLTVV.